This T cell receptor beta chain was obtained from a study of CXCR3-negative and CXCR3-positive naive CD8 T cells. Notes on the study in general: CXCR3 expression dropped partially after cryopreservation, and most assays relied on fresh PBMCs. CXCR3-positive naive cells had more hydrophobic TRB CDR3s than CXCR3-negative naive cells.

Notes on this clonotype: Its antigen remains unknown.

Triplicate sorts, 250,000 to 350,000 cells apiece, were made for each CD8+ T cell subset. A CD45RO-CCR7+CD27+CD95- profile was what naive CD8+ T cells displayed. Researchers prepared the TRB cDNA libraries using 5' RACE with UMI labels. Reprocessing the 5' RACE reads, TCRdb reports a single entry for every CDR3 protein and omits DNA. The data show 150,000 to 180,000 distinct CDR3 sequences, and the top ten clones hold less than 0.55%. The CDR3 loop spans 15 amino acids. Germline V gene data show CDR1 as MGHDK and CDR2 as SYGVNS. Sequenced input: naive CXCR3+ CD8+ T cells from blood. Described subset: CD45RO-CCR7+CD27+CD95- naive CD8+ T cells expressing CXCR3 (TNR3+). The chain recombines TRBV25-1 with TRBJ2-1. The clonotype was recovered from a human donor in good health. Some clones in this sample may be carry-over from other donors' samples. CDR3 sequence: CSSSESPGVLNEQFF.